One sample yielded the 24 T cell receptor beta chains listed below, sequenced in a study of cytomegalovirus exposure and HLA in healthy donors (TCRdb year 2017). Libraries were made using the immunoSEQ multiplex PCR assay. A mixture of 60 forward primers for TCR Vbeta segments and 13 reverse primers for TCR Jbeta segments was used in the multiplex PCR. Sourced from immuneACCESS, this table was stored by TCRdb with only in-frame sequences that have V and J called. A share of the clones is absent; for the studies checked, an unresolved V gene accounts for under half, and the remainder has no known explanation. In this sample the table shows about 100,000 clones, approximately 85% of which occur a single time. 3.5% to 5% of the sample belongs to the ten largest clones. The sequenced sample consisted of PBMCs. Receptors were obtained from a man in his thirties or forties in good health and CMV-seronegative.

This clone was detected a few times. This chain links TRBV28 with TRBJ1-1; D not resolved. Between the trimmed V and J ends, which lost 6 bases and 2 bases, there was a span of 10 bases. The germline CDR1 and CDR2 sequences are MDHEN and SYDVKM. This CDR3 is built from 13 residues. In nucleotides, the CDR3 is TGTGCCAGCAGCCACAGCTCAAACACTGAAGCTTTCTTT. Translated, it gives CASSHSSNTEAFF.

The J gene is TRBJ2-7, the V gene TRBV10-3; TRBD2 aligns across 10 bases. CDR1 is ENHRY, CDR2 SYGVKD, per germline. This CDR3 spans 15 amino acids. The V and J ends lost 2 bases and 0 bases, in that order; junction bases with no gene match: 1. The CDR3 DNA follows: TGTGCCATCAGTGAGGCTAGCGGGAGCTCCTACGAGCAGTACTTC. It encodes CAISEASGSSYEQYF.

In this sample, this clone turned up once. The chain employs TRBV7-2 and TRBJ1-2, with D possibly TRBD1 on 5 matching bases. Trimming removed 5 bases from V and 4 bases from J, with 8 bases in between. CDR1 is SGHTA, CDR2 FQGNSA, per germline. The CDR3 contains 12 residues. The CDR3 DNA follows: TGTGCCAGCAGCATGGACACCTATGGCTACACCTTC. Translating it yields CASSMDTYGYTF.

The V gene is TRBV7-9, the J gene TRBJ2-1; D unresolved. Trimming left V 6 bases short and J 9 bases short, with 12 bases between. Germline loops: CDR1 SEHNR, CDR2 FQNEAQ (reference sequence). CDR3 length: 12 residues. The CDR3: CASSPPRVEQFF. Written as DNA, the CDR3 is TGTGCCAGCAGTCCCCCTCGGGTTGAGCAGTTCTTC.

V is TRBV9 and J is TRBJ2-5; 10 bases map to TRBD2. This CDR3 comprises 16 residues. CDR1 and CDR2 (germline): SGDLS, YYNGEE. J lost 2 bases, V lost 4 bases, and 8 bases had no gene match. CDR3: CASSIGLADSQETQYF. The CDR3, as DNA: TGTGCCAGCAGCATCGGACTAGCGGACAGTCAAGAGACCCAGTACTTC. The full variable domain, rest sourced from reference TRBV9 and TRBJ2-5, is DSGVTQTPKHLITATGQRVTLRCSPRSGDLSVYWYQQSLDQGLQFLIQYYNGEERAKGNILERFSAQQFPDLHSELNLSSLELGDSALYFCASSIGLADSQETQYFGPGTRLLVL.

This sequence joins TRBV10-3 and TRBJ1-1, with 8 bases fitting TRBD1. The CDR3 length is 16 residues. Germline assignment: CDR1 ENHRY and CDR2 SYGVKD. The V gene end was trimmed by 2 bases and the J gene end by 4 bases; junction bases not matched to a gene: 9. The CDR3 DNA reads TGTGCCATCAGTGAGACCGACAGGGGTCCTGGCACTGAAGCTTTCTTT. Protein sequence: CAISETDRGPGTEAFF.

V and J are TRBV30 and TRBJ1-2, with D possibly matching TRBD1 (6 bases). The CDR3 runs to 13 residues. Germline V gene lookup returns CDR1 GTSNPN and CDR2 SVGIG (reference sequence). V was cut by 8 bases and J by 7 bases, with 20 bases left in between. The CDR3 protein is CALQGLGRVGYTF. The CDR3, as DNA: TGTGCCCTACAGGGTTTGGGACGTGTTGGCTACACCTTC.

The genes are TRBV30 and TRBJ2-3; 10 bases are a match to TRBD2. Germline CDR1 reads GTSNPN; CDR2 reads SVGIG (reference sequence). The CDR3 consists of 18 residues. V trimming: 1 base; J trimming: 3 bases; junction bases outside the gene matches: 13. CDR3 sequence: CAWSGGTSALRKTDTQYF. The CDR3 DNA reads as TGTGCCTGGAGTGGAGGGACTAGCGCGTTGAGGAAGACAGATACGCAGTATTTT.

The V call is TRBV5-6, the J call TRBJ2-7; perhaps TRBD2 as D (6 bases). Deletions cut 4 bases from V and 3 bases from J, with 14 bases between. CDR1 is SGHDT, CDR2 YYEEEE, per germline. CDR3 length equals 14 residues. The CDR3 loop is CASSRMGGNYEQYF. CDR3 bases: TGTGCCAGCAGCCGTATGGGGGGAAACTACGAGCAGTACTTC. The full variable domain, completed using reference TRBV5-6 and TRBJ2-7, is DAGVTQSPTHLIKTRGQQVTLRCSPKSGHDTVSWYQQALGQGPQFIFQYYEEEERQRGNFPDRFSGHQFPNYSSELNVNALLLGDSALYLCASSRMGGNYEQYFGPGTRLTVT.

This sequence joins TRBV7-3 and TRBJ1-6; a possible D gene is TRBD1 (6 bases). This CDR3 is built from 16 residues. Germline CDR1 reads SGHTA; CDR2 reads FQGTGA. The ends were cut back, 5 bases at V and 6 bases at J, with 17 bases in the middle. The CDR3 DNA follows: TGTGCCAGCAGCCAGGGGCCCCAGACTACTAATTCACCCCTCCACTTT. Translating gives CASSQGPQTTNSPLHF.

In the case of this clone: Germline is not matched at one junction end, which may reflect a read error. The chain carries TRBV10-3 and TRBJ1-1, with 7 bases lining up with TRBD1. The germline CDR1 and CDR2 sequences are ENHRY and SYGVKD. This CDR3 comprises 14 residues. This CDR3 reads CAVRPGQYNTEAFF. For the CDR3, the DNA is TGTGCCGTCAGGCCGGGACAGTATAACACTGAAGCTTTCTTT.

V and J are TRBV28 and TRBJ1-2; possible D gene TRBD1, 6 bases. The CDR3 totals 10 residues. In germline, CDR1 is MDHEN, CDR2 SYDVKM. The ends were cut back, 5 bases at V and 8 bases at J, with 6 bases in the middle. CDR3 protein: CASSRGGYTF. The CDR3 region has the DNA TGTGCCAGCAGTAGGGGGGGCTACACCTTC.

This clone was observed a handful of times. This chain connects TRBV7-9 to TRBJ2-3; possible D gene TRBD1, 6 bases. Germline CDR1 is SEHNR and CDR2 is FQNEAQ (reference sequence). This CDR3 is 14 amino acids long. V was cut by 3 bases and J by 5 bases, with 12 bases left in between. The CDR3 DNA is TGTGCCAGCAGCTTGGCAGGGGTAGTAGATACGCAGTATTTT. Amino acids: CASSLAGVVDTQYF. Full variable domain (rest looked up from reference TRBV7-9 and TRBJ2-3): DTGVSQNPRHKITKRGQNVTFRCDPISEHNRLYWYRQTLGQGPEFLTYFQNEAQLEKSRLLSDRFSAERPKGSFSTLEIQRTEQGDSAMYLCASSLAGVVDTQYFGPGTRLTVL.

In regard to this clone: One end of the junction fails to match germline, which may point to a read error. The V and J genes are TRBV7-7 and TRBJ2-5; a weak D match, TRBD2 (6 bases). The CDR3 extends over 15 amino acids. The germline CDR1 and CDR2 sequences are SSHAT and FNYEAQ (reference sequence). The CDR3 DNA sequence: TGTGCTAGCAGCTTAGGGAGGACGGCGAAAGAGACCCAGTACTTC. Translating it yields CASSLGRTAKETQYF.

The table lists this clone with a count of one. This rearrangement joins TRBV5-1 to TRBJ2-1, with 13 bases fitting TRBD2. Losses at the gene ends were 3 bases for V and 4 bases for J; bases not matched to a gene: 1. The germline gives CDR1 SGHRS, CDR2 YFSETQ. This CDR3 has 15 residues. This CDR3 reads CASSWTSGGYNEQFF. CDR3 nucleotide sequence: TGCGCCAGCAGCTGGACTAGCGGGGGTTACAATGAGCAGTTCTTC.

The CDR3 here is CASSTRSGAKSYGYTF. In DNA form, the CDR3 reads TGTGCCAGTAGTACCCGATCAGGGGCGAAAAGCTATGGCTACACCTTC. The chain recombines TRBV19 with TRBJ1-2; D is possibly TRBD1 (6 bases). V shed 4 bases and J shed 4 bases, with 19 bases lying between them. In germline, CDR1 is LNHDA, CDR2 SQIVND (reference sequence). This CDR3 region has 16 residues. Full variable domain (missing parts from reference TRBV19 and TRBJ1-2): DGGITQSPKYLFRKEGQNVTLSCEQNLNHDAMYWYRQDPGQGLRLIYYSQIVNDFQKGDIAEGYSVSREKKESFPLTVTSAQKNPTAFYLCASSTRSGAKSYGYTFGSGTRLTVV.

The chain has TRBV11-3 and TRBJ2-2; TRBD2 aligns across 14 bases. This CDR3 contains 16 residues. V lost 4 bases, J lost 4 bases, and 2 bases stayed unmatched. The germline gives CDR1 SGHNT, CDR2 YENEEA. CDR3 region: CASSYGLAGGTGELFF. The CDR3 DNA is TGTGCCAGCAGCTACGGACTAGCGGGAGGCACCGGGGAGCTGTTTTTT.

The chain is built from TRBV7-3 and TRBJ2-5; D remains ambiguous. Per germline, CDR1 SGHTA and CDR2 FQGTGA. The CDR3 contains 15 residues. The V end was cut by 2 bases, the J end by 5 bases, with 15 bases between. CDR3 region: CASSLGSSSGETQYF. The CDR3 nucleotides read TGTGCCAGCAGCTTAGGCAGTTCCTCTGGTGAGACCCAGTACTTC.

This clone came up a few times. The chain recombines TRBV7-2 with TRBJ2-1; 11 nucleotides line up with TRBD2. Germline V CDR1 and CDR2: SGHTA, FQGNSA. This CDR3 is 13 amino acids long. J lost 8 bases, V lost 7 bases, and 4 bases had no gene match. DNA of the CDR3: TGTGCCAGCAATAGCGGGGGGGCCGATGAGCAGTTCTTC. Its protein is CASNSGGADEQFF.

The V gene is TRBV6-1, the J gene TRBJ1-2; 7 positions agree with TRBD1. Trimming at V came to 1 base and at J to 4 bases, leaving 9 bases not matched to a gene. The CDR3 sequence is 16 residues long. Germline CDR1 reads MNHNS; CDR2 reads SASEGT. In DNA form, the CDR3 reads TGTGCCAGCAGTGAAGAATTGGAGGGGGCTGGCTATGGCTACACCTTC. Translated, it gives CASSEELEGAGYGYTF.

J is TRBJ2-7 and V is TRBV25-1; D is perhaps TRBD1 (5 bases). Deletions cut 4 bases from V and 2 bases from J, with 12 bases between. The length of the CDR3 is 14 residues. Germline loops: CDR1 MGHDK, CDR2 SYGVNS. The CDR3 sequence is CASSVNRPTYEQYF. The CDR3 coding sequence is TGTGCCAGCAGTGTGAACAGGCCCACCTACGAGCAGTACTTC.

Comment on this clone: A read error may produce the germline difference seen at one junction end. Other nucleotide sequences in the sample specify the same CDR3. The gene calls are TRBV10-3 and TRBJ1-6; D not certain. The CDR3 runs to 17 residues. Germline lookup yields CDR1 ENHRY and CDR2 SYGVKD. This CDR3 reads CAISDTLRSSYNSPLHF. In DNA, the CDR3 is TGTGCCATCAGTGACACCCTGCGAAGCTCCTATAATTCCCCCCTCCACTTT.

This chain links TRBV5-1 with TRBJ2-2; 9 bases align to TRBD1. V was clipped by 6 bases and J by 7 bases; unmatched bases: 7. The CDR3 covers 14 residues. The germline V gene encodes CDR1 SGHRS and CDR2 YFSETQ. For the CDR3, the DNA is TGCGCCAGCACCCGGGACAGGGATATCGGGGAGCTGTTTTTT. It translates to CASTRDRDIGELFF.

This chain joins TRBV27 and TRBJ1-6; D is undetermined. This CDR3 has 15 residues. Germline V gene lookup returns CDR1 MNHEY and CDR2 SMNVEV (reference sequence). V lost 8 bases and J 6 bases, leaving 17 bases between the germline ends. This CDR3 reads CASSGLTRINSPLHF. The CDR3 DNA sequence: TGTGCCAGCTCAGGACTGACTCGGATTAATTCACCCCTCCACTTT.